The T cell receptor beta chain under discussion was sequenced for a study of T cell responses to AZD1222 COVID-19 vaccine. Findings and caveats of the study: A mostly white British donor set with more females was recruited, and clonal diversity was possibly underestimated. Repertoire sampling occurred only after the peak T cell response. Dominant at 160-218 and 743-854, vaccine-associated CD4 TCRs also spanned spike.

Comment on this clone: Its specificity is unknown.

This CDR3 spans 14 amino acids. V was trimmed by 2 bases and J by 5 bases, leaving 12 bases between them. From germline, CDR1 is SEHNR and CDR2 FQNEAQ (reference sequence). Repertoires were generated with immunoSEQ multiplex PCR, while TCRdb's copy carries only in-frame clones and drops some. Of around 140,000 clones in the sample, 65% to 90% are singletons; the top ten hold approximately 8%. V is TRBV7-9 and J is TRBJ1-2; D ambiguous. This TCR derives from an adult who received the MenACWY meningococcal vaccine as a control. The sample in question was peripheral blood, obtained 28 days after the second dose of the MenACWY control vaccine. As DNA, the CDR3 is TGTGCCAGCAGCTTAATCGTAGAGCCTTATGGCTACACCTTC. Translation: CASSLIVEPYGYTF.